These 14 T cell receptor beta chains came from one sample sequenced in a study of neurological immune-mediated disorders. TCRdb redid the calling of the 5' RACE reads with MiXCR, one entry per CDR3 protein. This repertoire shows some 80,000 distinct CDR3 sequences, 4.5% to 7.5% found once; its top ten account for approximately 8%. Indicated time point: longitudinal time-point 2. The sample taken for sequencing was PBMCs. Receptors originate from a woman aged 55-70 years with multiple sclerosis.

The table lists this clonotype with many counts. The CDR3: CASGVVTHTGELFF. The CDR3 bases are TGTGCCAGCGGAGTCGTCACACACACCGGGGAGCTGTTTTTT. J is TRBJ2-2 and V is TRBV2; D not certain. Germline-derived CDR1 and CDR2 are SNHLY and FYNNEI. The V end lost 8 bases, the J end lost 3 bases, and 13 bases lay between the germline ends. The CDR3 totals 14 residues. Full variable domain (missing parts from reference TRBV2 and TRBJ2-2): EPEVTQTPSHQVTQMGQEVILRCVPISNHLYFYWYRQILGQKVEFLVSFYNNEISEKSEIFDDQFSVERPDGSNFTLKIRSTKLEDSAMYFCASGVVTHTGELFFGEGSRLTVL.

This clonotype was observed once. Compared with germline, one end of the junction differs, possibly owing to a read error. The J gene is TRBJ2-3, the V gene TRBV4-1; the D is unclear. The CDR3 contains 13 residues. Germline assignment: CDR1 MGHRA and CDR2 YSYEKL. CDR3 DNA sequence: TGCGCCCGCAGCCAAGATACGACAGATACGCAGTATTTT. It translates to CARSQDTTDTQYF.

This clonotype was detected ten times or more. The V call is TRBV4-2, the J call TRBJ1-1, with 10 bases matching TRBD1. The CDR3 is 15 amino acids. J was trimmed by 6 bases and V by 1 base; bases with no gene match: 5. CDR1 is LGHNA, CDR2 YNFKEQ, per germline. This CDR3 is CASSQVKGQGSEAFF. The CDR3 coding sequence is TGTGCCAGCAGCCAAGTAAAGGGACAGGGGTCTGAAGCTTTCTTT.

The rearrangement links TRBV28 to TRBJ2-7, with D possibly being TRBD1 or TRBD2 (7 bases each). Germline lookup yields CDR1 MDHEN and CDR2 SYDVKM. V shed 8 bases and J shed 3 bases, with 14 bases lying between them. This CDR3 contains 13 residues. The CDR3 region has the DNA TGTGCCAGCCTCCGGGGGGACAGCTACGAGCAGTACTTC. Amino acid sequence: CASLRGDSYEQYF.

This clonotype was counted many times. The chain joins TRBV12-3 or TRBV12-4 to TRBJ2-5, with 7 bases matching TRBD1. The ends lost 6 bases at V and 5 bases at J; junction bases unmatched: 12. The CDR3 is made up of 15 amino acids. The CDR3 is CASRTDRAPAETQYF. DNA for the CDR3: TGTGCCAGCAGAACAGACAGGGCCCCGGCTGAGACCCAGTACTTC.

This clonotype was seen ten or more times. The rearrangement uses TRBV5-5 and TRBJ2-1; 7 nucleotides match TRBD1. Germline V gene data show CDR1 as SGHKS and CDR2 as YYEKEE (reference sequence). CDR3 length: 16 amino acids. Trimming took 4 bases from V and 5 from J; bases not matched to a gene: 12. DNA of the CDR3: TGTGCCAGCAGCCCGCCGACAGGGTCATTGAACAATGAGCAGTTCTTC. Amino acid sequence: CASSPPTGSLNNEQFF. The full variable domain, its missing parts supplied by reference TRBV5-5 and TRBJ2-1, is DAGVTQSPTHLIKTRGQQVTLRCSPISGHKSVSWYQQVLGQGPQFIFQYYEKEERGRGNFPDRFSARQFPNYSSELNVNALLLGDSALYLCASSPPTGSLNNEQFFGPGTRLTVL.

This clonotype has more than one count but fewer than ten. The V call is TRBV30, the J call TRBJ1-1, with TRBD1 matching over 9 bases. The CDR3 is 15 amino acids. The trim removed 3 bases at V and 4 bases at J, leaving 9 bases unmatched. Germline V gene lookup returns CDR1 GTSNPN and CDR2 SVGIG (reference sequence). The CDR3 nucleotides read TGTGCCTGGAGGGCAAACAGGGGGCGCAGCACTGAAGCTTTCTTT. The encoded protein is CAWRANRGRSTEAFF.

This clonotype occurred a few times. This rearrangement joins TRBV30 to TRBJ2-5; TRBD2 matches 10 bases. The V gene end was trimmed by 4 bases and the J gene end by 5 bases; junction bases not matched to a gene: 7. CDR3 length equals 14 residues. The germline V gene encodes CDR1 GTSNPN and CDR2 SVGIG (reference sequence). CDR3 nucleotide sequence: TGTGCCTGGAAAAGCGGGGGGGGATCGGAGACCCAGTACTTC. Translation gives CAWKSGGGSETQYF. The entire variable domain, with the rest obtained from reference TRBV30 and TRBJ2-5, is as follows: SQTIHQWPATLVQPVGSPLSLECTVEGTSNPNLYWYRQAAGRGLQLLFYSVGIGQISSEVPQNLSASRPQDRQFILSSKKLLLSDSGFYLCAWKSGGGSETQYFGPGTRLLVL.

V usage is TRBV10-2 and J usage is TRBJ1-6; TRBD1 might be the D (5 bases). CDR1 and CDR2 (germline): WSHSY, SAAADI. Trimming pared 8 bases from V and 7 bases from J, leaving 18 bases between. CDR3 length equals 15 residues. This chain's CDR3 is CASEVSGTGNSPLHF. CDR3 sequence (DNA): TGCGCCAGCGAAGTATCCGGGACGGGAAATTCACCCCTCCACTTT.

The J gene is TRBJ2-1, the V gene TRBV6-2 or TRBV6-3; 10 positions match TRBD2. The germline CDR1 and CDR2 sequences are MNHEY and SVGEGT. The CDR3 is 16 amino acids. V lost 4 bases to trimming and J lost 4 bases; unmatched junction nucleotides: 7. CDR3 amino acids: CASSSRTSGEYNEQFF. The CDR3 coding sequence is TGTGCCAGCAGTTCCCGGACTAGCGGCGAATACAATGAGCAGTTCTTC.

There are many counts of this clonotype. CDR3 residues: CASKSGTGYNSPLHF. The CDR3, as DNA: TGTGCCAGCAAATCCGGGACAGGCTATAATTCACCCCTCCACTTT. V and J are TRBV6-4 and TRBJ1-6; 8 bases agree with TRBD1. The CDR3 runs to 15 residues. CDR1 is MRHNA, CDR2 SNTAGT, per germline. V dropped 7 bases and J dropped 3; count of bases not matched to a gene: 5.

This clonotype was counted ten times or more. V and J are TRBV21-1 and TRBJ1-2. TRBV21-1 is tagged as a pseudogene. The CDR3 consists of 15 residues. CDR3 DNA sequence: TGTGCCAGCAGCCTGCTCGGGGGGGAGAGCTATGGCTACACCTTC. Translation gives CASSLLGGESYGYTF.

This clonotype was recorded at least ten times. The genes are TRBV7-6 and TRBJ1-1; D is possibly TRBD1 (6 bases). V lost 2 bases and J lost 4, with 11 bases in between. CDR3 size: 14 residues. Germline CDR1 and CDR2: SGHVS and FNYEAQ. The CDR3 spells CASSLSRGGTEAFF. CDR3 coding DNA: TGTGCCAGCAGCTTATCCAGGGGAGGCACTGAAGCTTTCTTT.

Many counts were recorded for this clonotype. The rearrangement links TRBV7-2 to TRBJ2-5; D gene unclear. Germline V gene data show CDR1 as SGHTA and CDR2 as FQGNSA. The CDR3 contains 14 residues. Trimming took off 1 base at V and 1 base at J, with 7 bases between the two ends. DNA of the CDR3: TGTGCCAGCAGCTTAGGTCTGACCCAAGAGACCCAGTACTTC. Amino acid sequence: CASSLGLTQETQYF.